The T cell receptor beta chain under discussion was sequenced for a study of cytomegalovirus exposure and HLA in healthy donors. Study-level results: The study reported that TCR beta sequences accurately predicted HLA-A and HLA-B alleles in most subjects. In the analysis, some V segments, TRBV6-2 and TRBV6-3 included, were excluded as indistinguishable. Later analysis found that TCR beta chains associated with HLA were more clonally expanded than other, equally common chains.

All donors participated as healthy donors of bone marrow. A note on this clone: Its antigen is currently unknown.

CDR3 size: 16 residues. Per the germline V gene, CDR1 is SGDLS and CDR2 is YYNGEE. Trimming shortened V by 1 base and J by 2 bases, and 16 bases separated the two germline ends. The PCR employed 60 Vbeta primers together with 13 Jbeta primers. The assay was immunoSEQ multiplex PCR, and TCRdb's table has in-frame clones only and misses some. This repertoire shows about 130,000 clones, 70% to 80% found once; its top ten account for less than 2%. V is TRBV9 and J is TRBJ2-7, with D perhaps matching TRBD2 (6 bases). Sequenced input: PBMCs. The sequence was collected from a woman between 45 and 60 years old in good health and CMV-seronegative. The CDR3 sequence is CASSVSPLAGTYEQYF. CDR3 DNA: TGTGCCAGCAGCGTAAGCCCCCTGGCGGGAACCTACGAGCAGTACTTC.